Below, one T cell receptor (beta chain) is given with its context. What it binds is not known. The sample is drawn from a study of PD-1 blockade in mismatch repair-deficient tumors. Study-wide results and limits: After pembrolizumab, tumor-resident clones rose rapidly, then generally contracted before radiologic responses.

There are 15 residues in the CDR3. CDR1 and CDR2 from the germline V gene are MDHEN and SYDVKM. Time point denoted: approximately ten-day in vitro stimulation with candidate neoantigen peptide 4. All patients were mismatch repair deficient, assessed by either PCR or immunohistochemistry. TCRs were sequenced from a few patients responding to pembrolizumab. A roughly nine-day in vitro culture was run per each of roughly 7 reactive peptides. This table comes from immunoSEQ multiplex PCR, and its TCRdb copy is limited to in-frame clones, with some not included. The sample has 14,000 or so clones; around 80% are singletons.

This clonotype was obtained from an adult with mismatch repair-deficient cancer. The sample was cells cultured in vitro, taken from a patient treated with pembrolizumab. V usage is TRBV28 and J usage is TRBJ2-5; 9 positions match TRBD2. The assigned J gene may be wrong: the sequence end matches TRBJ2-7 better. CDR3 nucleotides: TGTGCCAGCAGATGGGTAGCGGGAGCTTCCTACGAGCAGTACTTC. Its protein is CASRWVAGASYEQYF.